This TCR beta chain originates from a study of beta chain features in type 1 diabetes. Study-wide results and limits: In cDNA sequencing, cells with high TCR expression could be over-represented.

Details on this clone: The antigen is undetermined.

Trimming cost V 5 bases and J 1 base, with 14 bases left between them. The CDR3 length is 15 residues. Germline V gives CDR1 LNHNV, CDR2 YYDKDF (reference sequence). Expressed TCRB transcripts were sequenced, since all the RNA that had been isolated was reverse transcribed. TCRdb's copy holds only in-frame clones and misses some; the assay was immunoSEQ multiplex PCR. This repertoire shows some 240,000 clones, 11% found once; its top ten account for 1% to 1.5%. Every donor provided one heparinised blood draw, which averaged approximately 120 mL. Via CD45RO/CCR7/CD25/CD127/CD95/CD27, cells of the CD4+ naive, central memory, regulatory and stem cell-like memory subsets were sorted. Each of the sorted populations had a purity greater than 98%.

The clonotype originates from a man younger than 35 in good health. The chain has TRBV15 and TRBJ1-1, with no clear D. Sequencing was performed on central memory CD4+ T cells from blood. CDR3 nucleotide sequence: TGTGCCACCAGCCACCGTCTTGTAACGAACACTGAAGCTTTCTTT. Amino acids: CATSHRLVTNTEAFF. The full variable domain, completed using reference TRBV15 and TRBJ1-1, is DAMVIQNPRYQVTQFGKPVTLSCSQTLNHNVMYWYQQKSSQAPKLLFHYYDKDFNNEADTPDNFQSRRPNTSFCFLDIRSPGLGDTAMYLCATSHRLVTNTEAFFGQGTRLTVV.